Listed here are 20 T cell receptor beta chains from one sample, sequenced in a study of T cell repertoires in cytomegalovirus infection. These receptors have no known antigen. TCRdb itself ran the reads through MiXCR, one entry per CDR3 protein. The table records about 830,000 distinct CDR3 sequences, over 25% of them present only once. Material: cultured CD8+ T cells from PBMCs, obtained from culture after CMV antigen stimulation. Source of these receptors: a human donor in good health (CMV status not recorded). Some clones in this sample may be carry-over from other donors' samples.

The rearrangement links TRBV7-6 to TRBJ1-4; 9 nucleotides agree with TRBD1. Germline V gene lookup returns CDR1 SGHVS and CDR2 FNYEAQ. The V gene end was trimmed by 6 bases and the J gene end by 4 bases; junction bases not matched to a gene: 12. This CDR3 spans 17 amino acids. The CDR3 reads CASSHPRDREINEKLFF. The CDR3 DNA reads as TGTGCCAGCAGTCACCCCCGGGACAGGGAGATTAATGAAAAACTGTTTTTT.

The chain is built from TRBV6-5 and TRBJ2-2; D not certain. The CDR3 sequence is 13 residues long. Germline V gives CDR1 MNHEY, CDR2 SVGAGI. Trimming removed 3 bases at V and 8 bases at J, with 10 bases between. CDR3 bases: TGTGCCAGCAGTTATGGGGTCCGAGGGGAGCTGTTTTTT. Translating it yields CASSYGVRGELFF.

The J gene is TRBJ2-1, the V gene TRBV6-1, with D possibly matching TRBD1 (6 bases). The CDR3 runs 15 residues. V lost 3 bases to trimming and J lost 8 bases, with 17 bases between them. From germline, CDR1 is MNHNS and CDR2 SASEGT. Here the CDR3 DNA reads TGTGCCAGCAGTGACGTACGGGACATGACGGATGAGCAGTTCTTC. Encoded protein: CASSDVRDMTDEQFF.

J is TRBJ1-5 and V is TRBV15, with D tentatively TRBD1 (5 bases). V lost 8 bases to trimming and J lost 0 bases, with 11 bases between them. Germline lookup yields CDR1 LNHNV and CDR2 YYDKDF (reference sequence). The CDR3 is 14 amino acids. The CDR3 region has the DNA TGTGCCACCGGGGCAGTGGTTAGCAATCAGCCCCAGCATTTT. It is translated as CATGAVVSNQPQHF. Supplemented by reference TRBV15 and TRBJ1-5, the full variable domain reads DAMVIQNPRYQVTQFGKPVTLSCSQTLNHNVMYWYQQKSSQAPKLLFHYYDKDFNNEADTPDNFQSRRPNTSFCFLDIRSPGLGDTAMYLCATGAVVSNQPQHFGDGTRLSIL.

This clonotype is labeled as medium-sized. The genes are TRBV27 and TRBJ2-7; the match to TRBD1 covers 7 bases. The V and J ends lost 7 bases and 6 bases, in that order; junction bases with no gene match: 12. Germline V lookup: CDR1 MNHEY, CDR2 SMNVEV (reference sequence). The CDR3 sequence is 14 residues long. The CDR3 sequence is CASKRPGQGVEQYF. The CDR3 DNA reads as TGTGCCAGCAAGCGCCCGGGCCAGGGGGTCGAGCAGTACTTC.

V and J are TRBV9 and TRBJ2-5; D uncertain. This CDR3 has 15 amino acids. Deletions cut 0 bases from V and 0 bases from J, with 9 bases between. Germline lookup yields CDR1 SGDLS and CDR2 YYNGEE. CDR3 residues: CASSVGAGDQETQYF. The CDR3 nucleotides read TGTGCCAGCAGCGTAGGGGCTGGGGACCAAGAGACCCAGTACTTC.

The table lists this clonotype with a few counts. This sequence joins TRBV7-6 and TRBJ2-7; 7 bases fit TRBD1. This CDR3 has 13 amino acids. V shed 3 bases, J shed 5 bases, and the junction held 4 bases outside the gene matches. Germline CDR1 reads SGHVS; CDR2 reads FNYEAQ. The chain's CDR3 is CASSLTGYHEQYV. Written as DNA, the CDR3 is TGTGCCAGCAGCTTGACAGGGTACCACGAGCAGTACGTC.

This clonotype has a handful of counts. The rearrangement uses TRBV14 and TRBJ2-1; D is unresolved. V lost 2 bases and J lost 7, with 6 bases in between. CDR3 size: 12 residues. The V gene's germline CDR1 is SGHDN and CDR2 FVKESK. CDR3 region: CASSQPANEQFF. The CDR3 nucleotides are TGTGCCAGCAGCCAACCAGCGAATGAGCAGTTCTTC.

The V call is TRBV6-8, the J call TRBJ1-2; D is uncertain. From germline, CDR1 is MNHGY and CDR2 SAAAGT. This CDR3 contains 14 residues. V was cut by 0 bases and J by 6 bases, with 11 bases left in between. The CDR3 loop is CASSYSGQTNGYTF. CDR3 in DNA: TGTGCCAGCAGTTACTCGGGCCAGACCAATGGCTACACCTTC.

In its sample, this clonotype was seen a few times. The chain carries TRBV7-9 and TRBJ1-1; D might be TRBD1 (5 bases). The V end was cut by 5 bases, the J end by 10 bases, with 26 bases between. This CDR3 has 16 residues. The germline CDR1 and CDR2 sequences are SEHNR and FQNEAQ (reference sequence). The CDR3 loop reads CASSPPSGLIELGAFF. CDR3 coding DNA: TGTGCCAGCAGCCCCCCATCGGGGCTCATCGAGTTAGGAGCTTTCTTT.

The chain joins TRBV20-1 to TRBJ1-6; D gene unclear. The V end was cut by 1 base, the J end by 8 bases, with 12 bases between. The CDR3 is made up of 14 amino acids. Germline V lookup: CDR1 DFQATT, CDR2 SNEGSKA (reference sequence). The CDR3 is CSARGPAADSPLHF. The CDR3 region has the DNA TGCAGTGCTAGAGGACCCGCGGCAGATTCACCCCTCCACTTT.

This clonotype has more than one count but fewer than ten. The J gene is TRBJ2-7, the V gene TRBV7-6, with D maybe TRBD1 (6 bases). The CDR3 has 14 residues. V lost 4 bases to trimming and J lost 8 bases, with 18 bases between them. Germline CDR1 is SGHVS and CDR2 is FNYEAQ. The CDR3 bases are TGTGCCAGCAGCTCTGGACAGTCAGATCCGCAGCAGTACGTC. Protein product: CASSSGQSDPQQYV.

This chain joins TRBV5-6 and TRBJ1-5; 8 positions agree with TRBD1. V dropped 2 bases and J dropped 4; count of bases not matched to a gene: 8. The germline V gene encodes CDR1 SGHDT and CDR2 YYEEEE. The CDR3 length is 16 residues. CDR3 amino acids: CASSFYGTGGNQPQHF. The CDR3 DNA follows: TGTGCCAGCAGCTTTTACGGGACAGGAGGGAATCAGCCCCAGCATTTT.

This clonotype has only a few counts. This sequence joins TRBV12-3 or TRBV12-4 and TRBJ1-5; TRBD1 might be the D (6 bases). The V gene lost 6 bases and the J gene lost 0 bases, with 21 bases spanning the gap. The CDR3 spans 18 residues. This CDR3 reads CASSLGPGTPDSNQPQHF. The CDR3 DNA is TGTGCCAGCAGCTTGGGCCCCGGGACACCTGATAGCAATCAGCCCCAGCATTTT.

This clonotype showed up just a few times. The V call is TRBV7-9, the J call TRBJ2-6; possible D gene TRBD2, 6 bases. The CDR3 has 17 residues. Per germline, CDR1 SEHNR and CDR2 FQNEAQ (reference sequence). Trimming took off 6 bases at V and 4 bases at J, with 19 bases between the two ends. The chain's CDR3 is CASRGRSGPEGANVLTF. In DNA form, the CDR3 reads TGTGCCAGCAGAGGGAGGTCAGGGCCAGAAGGGGCCAACGTCCTGACTTTC.

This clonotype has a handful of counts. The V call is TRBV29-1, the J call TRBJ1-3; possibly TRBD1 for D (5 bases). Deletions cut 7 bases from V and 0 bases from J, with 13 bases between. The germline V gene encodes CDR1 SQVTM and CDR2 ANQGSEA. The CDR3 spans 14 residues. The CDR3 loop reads CSGAPDNSGNTIYF. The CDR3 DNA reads TGCAGCGGCGCCCCGGACAACTCTGGAAACACCATATATTTT.

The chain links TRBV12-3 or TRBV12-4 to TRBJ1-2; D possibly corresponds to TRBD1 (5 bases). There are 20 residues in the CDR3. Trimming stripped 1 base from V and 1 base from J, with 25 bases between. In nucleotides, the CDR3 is TGTGCCAGCAGTTTAGTCGATGCCTTCGACAGACCCAGATTTAACTATGGCTACACCTTC. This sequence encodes CASSLVDAFDRPRFNYGYTF.

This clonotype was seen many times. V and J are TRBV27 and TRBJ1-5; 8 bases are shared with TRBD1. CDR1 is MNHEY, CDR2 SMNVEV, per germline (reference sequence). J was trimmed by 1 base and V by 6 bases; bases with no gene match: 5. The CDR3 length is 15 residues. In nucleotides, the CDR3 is TGTGCCAGCAGCTCGGACAGGGTCAGCAATCAGCCCCAGCATTTT. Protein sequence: CASSSDRVSNQPQHF.

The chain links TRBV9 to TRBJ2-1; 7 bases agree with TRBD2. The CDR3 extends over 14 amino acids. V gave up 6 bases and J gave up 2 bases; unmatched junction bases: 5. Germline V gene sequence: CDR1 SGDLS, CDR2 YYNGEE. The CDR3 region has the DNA TGTGCCAGCACCCCAGCGGGAACCTACAATGAGCAGTTCTTC. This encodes CASTPAGTYNEQFF.

The CDR3 here is CASSPMDGYTF. As DNA, the CDR3 is TGTGCCAGCAGCCCGATGGACGGCTACACCTTC. The V and J genes are TRBV14 and TRBJ1-2; D gene ambiguous. This CDR3 has 11 residues. Trimming stripped 4 bases from V and 8 bases from J, with 8 bases between. Germline CDR1 and CDR2: SGHDN and FVKESK.